This T cell receptor beta chain was sequenced for a study of early T cells in non-severe SARS-CoV-2 infection. Whole-study context: From unsorted whole blood, bulk RNA was sequenced, and the chains remained unpaired. Broader study findings: Anti-spike CD8 specificities were favored by VDJdb matching, whose results missed private and CD4 specificities.

Individual cDNA molecules were tagged with unique molecular identifiers. TCRdb independently ran MiXCR on the 5' RACE reads; one entry per CDR3 protein. The repertoire holds tens of thousands of distinct CDR3 sequences, with under 11% as singletons. As to this clonotype: Its antigen is undetermined.

The sequence was obtained from an adult who was a healthcare worker with PCR-confirmed SARS-CoV-2 infection or an uninfected control (not recorded which). The sequenced material came from whole blood.

The CDR3 is CASSVDRENEQFF. For the CDR3, the DNA is TGTGCCAGCAGCGTGGACAGGGAAAATGAGCAGTTCTTC. The chain couples TRBV11-3 to TRBJ2-1; TRBD1 agrees at 8 bases. Germline CDR1 reads SGHNT; CDR2 reads YENEEA. The CDR3 totals 13 residues. V dropped 5 bases and J dropped 7; count of bases not matched to a gene: 4.